Sequencing of this TCR beta chain was carried out in a study of blood T cells in healthy people across ages. Primers used in a second PCR of about 6 to 12 cycles were a sample-barcoded 5' primer and a J-beta primer mix. TCRdb recomputed calls from the 5' RACE reads with MiXCR, one row per CDR3 protein. The sample contains some 1,000,000 distinct CDR3 sequences, 25% of which appear only once. This clonotype has a handful of counts. This sample was also put to use in a study of T cells of mothers and their children.

The clonotype comes from a girl aged 2-15 years in good health. The material sequenced was blood.

CDR3 DNA: TGCAGTGTTCACCTAGGACGGGGCAATGAGCAGTTCTTC. This codes for CSVHLGRGNEQFF. The chain links TRBV20-1 to TRBJ2-1; D possibly corresponds to TRBD2 (5 bases). V gave up 7 bases and J gave up 6 bases, with 16 bases separating them. This CDR3 region has 13 residues. Looked up from germline, CDR1 is DFQATT and CDR2 is SNEGSKA (reference sequence).